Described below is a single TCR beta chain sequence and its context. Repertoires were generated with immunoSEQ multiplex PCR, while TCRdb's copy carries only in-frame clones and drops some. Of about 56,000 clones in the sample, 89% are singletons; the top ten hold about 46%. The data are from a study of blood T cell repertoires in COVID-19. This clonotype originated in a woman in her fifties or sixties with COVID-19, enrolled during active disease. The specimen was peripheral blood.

The CDR3 sequence: CASTPGQGLEQYF. The CDR3, as DNA: TGTGCCAGCACTCCGGGACAGGGGCTCGAGCAGTACTTC. The chain carries TRBV6-5 and TRBJ2-7; 10 nucleotides match TRBD1. CDR1 and CDR2 from the germline V gene are MNHEY and SVGAGI. V lost 7 bases and J lost 6; bases outside the gene matches: 6. This CDR3 is built from 13 residues.